A selection of T cell receptor beta chains follows, all from one sample in a study of response to subunit inactivated influenza vaccine. TCRdb re-derived calls from the RT-PCR reads in MiXCR, one entry per CDR3 protein. The sample includes hundreds of thousands of distinct CDR3 sequences, approximately 15% of them seen just once. Sequencing used PBMCs from blood, obtained roughly 15 days before vaccination. These receptors were collected from a man in his forties or fifties who received an inactivated influenza vaccine. Each CDR3 is given with its conserved first and last residue. The order of the fields is clone size, J gene, V gene, D gene, CDR3 protein, CDR3 DNA. The D gene is left open where the match is weak. The size field is filled for only some rows; it gives once, few, many or a size class.

few,TRBJ2-7,TRBV12-5,NA,CASGSLRTQSYEQYF,TGTGCTAGTGGTTCGCTTCGGACACAATCCTACGAGCAGTACTTC
few,TRBJ1-2,TRBV7-2,TRBD1,CASSTRQGSPNYGYTF,TGTGCCAGCAGCACAAGACAGGGTTCCCCTAACTATGGCTACACCTTC
NA,TRBJ2-1,TRBV4-1,NA,CASSQVQASYNEQFF,TGCGCCAGCAGCCAGGTACAGGCCTCCTACAATGAGCAGTTCTTC
many,TRBJ2-7,TRBV7-2,TRBD2,CASSLVAGGGEQYF,TGTGCCAGCAGCTTAGTAGCGGGAGGAGGGGAGCAGTACTTC
NA,TRBJ2-1,TRBV4-1,NA,CASSHRQVSYNEQFF,TGCGCCAGCAGCCACCGACAGGTCAGCTACAATGAGCAGTTCTTC
many,TRBJ2-5,TRBV10-3,TRBD1,CAIRDREETQYF,TGTGCCATCCGGGACAGGGAAGAGACCCAGTACTTC
NA,TRBJ2-6,TRBV29-1,NA,CSVVGSGANVLTF,TGCAGCGTTGTGGGATCTGGGGCCAACGTCCTGACTTTC
few,TRBJ2-1,TRBV27,NA,CASSPLGGTYNEQFF,TGTGCCAGCAGTCCATTGGGGGGCACCTACAATGAGCAGTTCTTC
few,TRBJ2-1,TRBV24-1,TRBD2,CATSDFKTSGGTYEQFF,TGTGCCACCAGTGATTTCAAGACTAGCGGGGGGACCTATGAGCAGTTCTTC
NA,TRBJ2-7,TRBV7-8,NA,CASSLESATYEQYF,TGTGCCAGCAGCTTAGAATCGGCCACCTACGAGCAGTACTTC
few,TRBJ1-1,TRBV5-6,NA,CASSLGPSKEAFF,TGTGCCAGCAGCTTAGGACCCTCAAAGGAAGCTTTCTTT
NA,TRBJ2-2,TRBV7-2,NA,CASSSRYRNTGELFF,TGTGCCAGCAGCTCTCGTTACAGAAACACCGGGGAGCTGTTTTTT
few,TRBJ2-2,TRBV10-3,TRBD1,CAISEGQGSPGELFF,TGTGCCATCAGTGAAGGACAGGGCTCGCCCGGGGAGCTGTTTTTT
few,TRBJ1-2,TRBV29-1,NA,CSVAERGRRANYGYTF,TGCAGCGTAGCAGAAAGAGGTCGCCGGGCTAACTATGGCTACACCTTC
few,TRBJ2-2,TRBV11-1,TRBD2,CASSLPVSGGPYTGELFF,TGTGCCAGCAGCTTACCGGTTAGCGGGGGGCCTTATACCGGGGAGCTGTTTTTT
few,TRBJ2-2,TRBV9,TRBD2,CASSVSGSRNTGELFF,TGTGCCAGCAGCGTTAGCGGGAGTAGGAACACCGGGGAGCTGTTTTTT
many,TRBJ2-1,TRBV2,NA,CASKDNNNEQFF,TGTGCCAGCAAGGACAACAACAATGAGCAGTTCTTC